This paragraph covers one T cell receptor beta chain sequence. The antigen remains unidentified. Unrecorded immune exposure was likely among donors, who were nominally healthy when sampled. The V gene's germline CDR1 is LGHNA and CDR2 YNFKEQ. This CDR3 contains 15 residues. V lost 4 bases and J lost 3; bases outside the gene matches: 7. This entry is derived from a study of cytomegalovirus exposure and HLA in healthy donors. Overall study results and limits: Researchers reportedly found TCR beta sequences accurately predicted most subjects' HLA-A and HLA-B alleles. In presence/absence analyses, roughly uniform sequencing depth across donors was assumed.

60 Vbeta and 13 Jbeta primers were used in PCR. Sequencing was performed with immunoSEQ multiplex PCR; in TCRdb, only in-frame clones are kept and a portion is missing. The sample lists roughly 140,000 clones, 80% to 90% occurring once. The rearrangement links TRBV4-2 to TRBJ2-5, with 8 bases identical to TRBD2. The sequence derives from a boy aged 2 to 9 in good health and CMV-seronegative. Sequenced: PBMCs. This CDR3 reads CASSPGGGLEETQYF. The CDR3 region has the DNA TGTGCCAGCAGCCCGGGGGGGGGATTGGAAGAGACCCAGTACTTC.